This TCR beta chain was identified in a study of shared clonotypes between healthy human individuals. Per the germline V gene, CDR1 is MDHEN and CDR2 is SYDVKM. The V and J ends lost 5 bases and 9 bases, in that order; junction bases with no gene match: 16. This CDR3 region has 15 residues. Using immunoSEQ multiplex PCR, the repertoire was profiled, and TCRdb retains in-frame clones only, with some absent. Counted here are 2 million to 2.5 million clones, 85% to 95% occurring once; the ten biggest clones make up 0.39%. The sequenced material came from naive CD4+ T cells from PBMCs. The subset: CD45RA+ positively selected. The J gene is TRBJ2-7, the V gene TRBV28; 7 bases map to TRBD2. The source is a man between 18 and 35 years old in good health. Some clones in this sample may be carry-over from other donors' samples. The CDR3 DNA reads TGTGCCAGCAGTCGACCGGGGGGACGCCGCGACGGGCAGTACTTC. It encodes CASSRPGGRRDGQYF. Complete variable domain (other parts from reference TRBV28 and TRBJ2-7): DVKVTQSSRYLVKRTGEKVFLECVQDMDHENMFWYRQDPGLGLRLIYFSYDVKMKEKGDIPEGYSVSREKKERFSLILESASTNQTSMYLCASSRPGGRRDGQYFGPGTRLTVT.